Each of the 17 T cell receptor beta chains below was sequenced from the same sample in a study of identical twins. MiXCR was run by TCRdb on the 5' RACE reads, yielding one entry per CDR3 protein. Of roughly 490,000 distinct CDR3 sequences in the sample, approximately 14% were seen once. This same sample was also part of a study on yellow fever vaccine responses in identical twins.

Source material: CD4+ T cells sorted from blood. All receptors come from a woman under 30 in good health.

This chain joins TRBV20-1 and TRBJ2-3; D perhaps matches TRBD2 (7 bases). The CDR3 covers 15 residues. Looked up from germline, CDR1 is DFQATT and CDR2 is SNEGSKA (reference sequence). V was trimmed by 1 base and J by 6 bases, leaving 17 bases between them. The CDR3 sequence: CSARVDSKGGDTQYF. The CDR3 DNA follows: TGCAGTGCTAGAGTGGACTCCAAGGGGGGGGATACGCAGTATTTT.

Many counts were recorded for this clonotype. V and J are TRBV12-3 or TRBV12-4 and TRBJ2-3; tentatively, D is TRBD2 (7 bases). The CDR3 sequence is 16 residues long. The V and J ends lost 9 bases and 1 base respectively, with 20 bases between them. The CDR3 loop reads CASSPRGGAGTDTQYF. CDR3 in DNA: TGTGCCAGTTCCCCGAGAGGGGGGGCCGGCACAGATACGCAGTATTTT.

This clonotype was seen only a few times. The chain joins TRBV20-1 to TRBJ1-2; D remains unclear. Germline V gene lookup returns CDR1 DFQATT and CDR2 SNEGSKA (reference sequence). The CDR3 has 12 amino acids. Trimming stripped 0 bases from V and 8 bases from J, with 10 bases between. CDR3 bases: TGCAGTGCTAGAGAATCCGGGGTGGGCTACACCTTC. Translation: CSARESGVGYTF.

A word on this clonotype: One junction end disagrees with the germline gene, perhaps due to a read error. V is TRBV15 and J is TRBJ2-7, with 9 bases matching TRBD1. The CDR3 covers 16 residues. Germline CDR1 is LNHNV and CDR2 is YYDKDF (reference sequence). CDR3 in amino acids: CATSDLTGGGSFEQYF. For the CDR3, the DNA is TGTGCCACCAGCGACCTGACAGGGGGTGGATCCTTCGAGCAGTACTTC.

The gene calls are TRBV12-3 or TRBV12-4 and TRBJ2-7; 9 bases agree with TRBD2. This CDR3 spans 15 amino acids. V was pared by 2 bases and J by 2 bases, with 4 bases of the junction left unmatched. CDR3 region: CASSLYGGRAYEQYF. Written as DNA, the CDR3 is TGTGCCAGCAGTTTATACGGCGGGAGGGCCTACGAGCAGTACTTC.

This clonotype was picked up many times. CDR3 amino acids: CSVEKGSLQETQYF. For the CDR3, the DNA is TGCAGCGTTGAGAAGGGTTCCTTACAAGAGACCCAGTACTTC. This chain connects TRBV29-1 to TRBJ2-5, with unresolved D. V was cut by 3 bases and J by 2 bases, with 13 bases left in between. Germline V CDR1 and CDR2: SQVTM, ANQGSEA. The CDR3 extends over 14 amino acids.

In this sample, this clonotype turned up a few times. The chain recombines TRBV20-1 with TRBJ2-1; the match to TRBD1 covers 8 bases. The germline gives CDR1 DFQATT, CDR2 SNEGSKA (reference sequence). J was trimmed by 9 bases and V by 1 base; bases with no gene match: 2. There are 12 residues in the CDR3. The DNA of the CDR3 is TGCAGTGCTAGAGGACAGGGGAGTGAGCAGTTCTTC. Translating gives CSARGQGSEQFF.

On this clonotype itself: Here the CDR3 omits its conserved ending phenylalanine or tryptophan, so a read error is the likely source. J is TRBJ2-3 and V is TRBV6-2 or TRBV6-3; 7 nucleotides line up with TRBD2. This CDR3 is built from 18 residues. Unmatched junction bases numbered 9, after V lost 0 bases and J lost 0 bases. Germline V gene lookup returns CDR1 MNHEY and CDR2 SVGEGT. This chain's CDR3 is CASSYSAPTAGSTDTQYS. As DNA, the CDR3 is TGTGCCAGCAGTTACTCGGCCCCTACAGCGGGGAGCACAGATACGCAGTATTCT.

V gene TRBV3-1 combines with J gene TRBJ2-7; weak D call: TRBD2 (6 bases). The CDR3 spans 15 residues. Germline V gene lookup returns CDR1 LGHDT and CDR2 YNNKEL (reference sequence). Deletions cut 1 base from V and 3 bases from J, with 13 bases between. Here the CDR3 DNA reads TGTGCCAGCAGCCAAGCTGCGGGGCCACGCTACGAGCAGTACTTC. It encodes CASSQAAGPRYEQYF.

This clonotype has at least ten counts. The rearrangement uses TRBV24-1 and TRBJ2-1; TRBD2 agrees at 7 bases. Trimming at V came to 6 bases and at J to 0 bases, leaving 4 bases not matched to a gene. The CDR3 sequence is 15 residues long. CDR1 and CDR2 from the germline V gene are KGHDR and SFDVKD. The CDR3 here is CATSRGSGSYNEQFF. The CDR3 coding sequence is TGTGCCACCAGTCGCGGGAGCGGCTCCTACAATGAGCAGTTCTTC.

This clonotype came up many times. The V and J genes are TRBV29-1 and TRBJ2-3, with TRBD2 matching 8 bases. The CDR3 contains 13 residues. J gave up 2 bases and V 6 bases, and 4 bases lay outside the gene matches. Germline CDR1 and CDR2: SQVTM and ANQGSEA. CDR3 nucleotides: TGCAGCGTGTTAGCGGGATTCACAGATACGCAGTATTTT. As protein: CSVLAGFTDTQYF.

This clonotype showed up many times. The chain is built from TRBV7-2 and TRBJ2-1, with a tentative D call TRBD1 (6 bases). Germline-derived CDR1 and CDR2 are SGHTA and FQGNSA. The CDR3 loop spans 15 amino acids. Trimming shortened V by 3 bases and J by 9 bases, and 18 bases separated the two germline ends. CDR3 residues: CASSLMARGIVEQFF. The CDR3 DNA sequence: TGTGCCAGCAGCTTGATGGCTAGGGGGATTGTTGAGCAGTTCTTC.

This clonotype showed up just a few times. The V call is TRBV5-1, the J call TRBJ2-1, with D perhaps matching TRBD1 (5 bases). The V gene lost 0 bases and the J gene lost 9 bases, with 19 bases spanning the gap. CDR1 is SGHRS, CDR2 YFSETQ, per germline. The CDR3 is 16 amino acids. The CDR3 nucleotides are TGCGCCAGCAGCTTGGGTTTGGGCAGGGTTGTAGGTGAGCAGTTCTTC. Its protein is CASSLGLGRVVGEQFF. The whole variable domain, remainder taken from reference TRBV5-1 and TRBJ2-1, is KAGVTQTPRYLIKTRGQQVTLSCSPISGHRSVSWYQQTPGQGLQFLFEYFSETQRNKGNFPGRFSGRQFSNSRSEMNVSTLELGDSALYLCASSLGLGRVVGEQFFGPGTRLTVL.

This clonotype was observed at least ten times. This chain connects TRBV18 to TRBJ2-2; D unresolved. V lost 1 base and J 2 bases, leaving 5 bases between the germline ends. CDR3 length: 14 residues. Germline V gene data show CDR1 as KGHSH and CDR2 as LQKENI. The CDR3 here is CASSPLTNTGELFF. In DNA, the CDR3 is TGTGCCAGCTCACCACTTACCAACACCGGGGAGCTGTTTTTT.

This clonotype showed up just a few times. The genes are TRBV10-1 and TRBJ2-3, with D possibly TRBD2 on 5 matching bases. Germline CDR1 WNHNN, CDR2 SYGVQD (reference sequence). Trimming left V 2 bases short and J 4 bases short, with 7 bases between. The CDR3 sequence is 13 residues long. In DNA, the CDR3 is TGCGCCAGCAGTGAGCCTAGCTCAGATACGCAGTATTTT. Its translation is CASSEPSSDTQYF.

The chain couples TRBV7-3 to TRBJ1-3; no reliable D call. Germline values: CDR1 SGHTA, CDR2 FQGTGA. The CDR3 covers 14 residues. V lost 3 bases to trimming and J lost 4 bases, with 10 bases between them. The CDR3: CASSFRPRGNTIYF. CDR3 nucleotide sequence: TGTGCCAGCAGCTTCCGCCCTCGAGGAAACACCATATATTTT. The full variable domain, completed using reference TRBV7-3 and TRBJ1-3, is GAGVSQTPSNKVTEKGKYVELRCDPISGHTALYWYRQSLGQGPEFLIYFQGTGAADDSGLPNDRFFAVRPEGSVSTLKIQRTERGDSAVYLCASSFRPRGNTIYFGEGSWLTVV.

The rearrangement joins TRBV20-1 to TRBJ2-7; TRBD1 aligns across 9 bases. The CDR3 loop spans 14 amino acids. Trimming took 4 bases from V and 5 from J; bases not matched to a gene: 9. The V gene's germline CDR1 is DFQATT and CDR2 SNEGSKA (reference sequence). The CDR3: CSAITGTGYDEQYF. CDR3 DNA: TGCAGTGCTATTACCGGGACAGGGTACGACGAGCAGTACTTC.